This T cell receptor beta chain came from a study of blood T cell repertoires in COVID-19. Some clones are missing from TCRdb's copy, which holds only in-frame ones; the method was immunoSEQ multiplex PCR. The sample holds 88,000 or so clones, approximately 86% seen once. Trimming stripped 3 bases from V and 2 bases from J, with 13 bases between. The CDR3 is 15 amino acids. The germline CDR1 and CDR2 sequences are SEHNR and FQNEAQ (reference sequence). V is TRBV7-9 and J is TRBJ1-2; possibly TRBD1 for D (5 bases). The TCR originated in a man between 60 and 75 years old with acute or convalescent COVID-19. The sample consisted of peripheral blood. For the CDR3, the DNA is TGTGCCAGCAGCTTCGGACACGAAACGAACTATGGCTACACCTTC. Encoded protein: CASSFGHETNYGYTF.